The source of this T cell receptor (beta chain) is a study of cytomegalovirus exposure and HLA in healthy donors. General study points: In a later analysis, an Asian-associated ancestry cluster reportedly showed fewer N-insertions than the 666-donor mean. Cytomegalovirus association was listed for around 170 TCR beta chains. Specificity of a few CMV-associated chains for CMV antigens was verified in vitro.

Notes on this clone: Antigen: not known.

Germline CDR1 reads SGDLS; CDR2 reads YYNGEE. The CDR3 length is 14 residues. V dropped 1 base and J dropped 4 bases, with 10 bases sitting between them. Primers included in the PCR were 60 Vbeta and 13 Jbeta primers. This table comes from immunoSEQ multiplex PCR, and its TCRdb copy is limited to in-frame clones, with some not included. This sample has 160,000 or so clones, with 65% to 85% found just once. The sample consisted of PBMCs. This sequence joins TRBV9 and TRBJ2-3; D is possibly TRBD2 (5 bases). This TCR was sampled from a man between 60 and 75 years old in good health and CMV-seronegative. CDR3 bases: TGTGCCAGCAGCGTACAGGCGGGCTCAGATACGCAGTATTTT. This sequence encodes CASSVQAGSDTQYF.